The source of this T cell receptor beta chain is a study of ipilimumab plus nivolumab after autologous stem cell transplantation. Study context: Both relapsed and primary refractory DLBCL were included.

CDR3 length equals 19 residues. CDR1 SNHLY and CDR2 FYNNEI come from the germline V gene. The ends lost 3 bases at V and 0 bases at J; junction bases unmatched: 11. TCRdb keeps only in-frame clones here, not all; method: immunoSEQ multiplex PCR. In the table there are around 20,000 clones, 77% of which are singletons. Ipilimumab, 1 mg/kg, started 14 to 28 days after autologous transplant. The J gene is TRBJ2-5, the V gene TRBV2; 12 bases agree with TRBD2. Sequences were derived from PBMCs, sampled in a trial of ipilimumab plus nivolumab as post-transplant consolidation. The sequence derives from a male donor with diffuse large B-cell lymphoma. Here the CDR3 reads CASSDGRLAGAIDQETQYF. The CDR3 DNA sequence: TGTGCCAGCAGTGACGGTAGACTAGCGGGGGCCATCGACCAAGAGACCCAGTACTTC.